This T cell receptor (beta chain) was sequenced in a study of radiation and T cells in renal cell carcinoma. Regarding treatment: 15 Gy SBRT to primary tumor, nephrectomy 4 weeks later. The V end was cut by 6 bases, the J end by 5 bases, with 20 bases between. Germline V CDR1 and CDR2: MNHNY, SVGAGI (reference sequence). The CDR3 sequence is 15 residues long. This table comes from immunoSEQ multiplex PCR, and its TCRdb copy is limited to in-frame clones, with some not included. The table lists about 18,000 clones, roughly 54% of them singletons. Regarding the study as a whole: From baseline, blood top tumor clonotypes peaked at 2 weeks post-radiation. Baseline intratumoral clonotype presence is unknown without pretreatment biopsies.

For this clone: Its matching antigen is unknown.

J is TRBJ2-7 and V is TRBV6-6; the D gene is possibly TRBD1 (5 bases). The source of this sequence is a man in his fifties or sixties with renal cell carcinoma. The sample here was tumor tissue, taken from a patient whose treatment included radiotherapy and nephrectomy. The CDR3 DNA is TGTGCCAGCAGCCTATCCCAGGCAGGGAAGAACGAGCAGTACTTC. It yields the protein CASSLSQAGKNEQYF.